The clone carrying this TCR beta chain was seen only a few times. Its target is unknown. This entry comes from a study of T cell repertoires in cytomegalovirus infection. This CDR3 is built from 17 residues. V shed 5 bases and J shed 0 bases, with 14 bases lying between them. TCRdb re-analysed the reads in MiXCR, keeping a single row per CDR3 protein. The table has about 900,000 distinct CDR3 sequences, roughly 30% seen once. The receptor was derived from a human donor in good health (CMV status not recorded). Some clones in this sample may be carry-over from other donors' samples. The chain joins TRBV12-3 or TRBV12-4 to TRBJ2-6; D is perhaps TRBD1 (5 bases). This specimen was cultured CD8+ T cells from PBMCs, taken from culture after CMV antigen stimulation. CDR3 DNA: TGTGCCAGCAGTCCAGGGATACCCCTCTCTGGGGCCAACGTCCTGACTTTC. This gives the protein CASSPGIPLSGANVLTF.